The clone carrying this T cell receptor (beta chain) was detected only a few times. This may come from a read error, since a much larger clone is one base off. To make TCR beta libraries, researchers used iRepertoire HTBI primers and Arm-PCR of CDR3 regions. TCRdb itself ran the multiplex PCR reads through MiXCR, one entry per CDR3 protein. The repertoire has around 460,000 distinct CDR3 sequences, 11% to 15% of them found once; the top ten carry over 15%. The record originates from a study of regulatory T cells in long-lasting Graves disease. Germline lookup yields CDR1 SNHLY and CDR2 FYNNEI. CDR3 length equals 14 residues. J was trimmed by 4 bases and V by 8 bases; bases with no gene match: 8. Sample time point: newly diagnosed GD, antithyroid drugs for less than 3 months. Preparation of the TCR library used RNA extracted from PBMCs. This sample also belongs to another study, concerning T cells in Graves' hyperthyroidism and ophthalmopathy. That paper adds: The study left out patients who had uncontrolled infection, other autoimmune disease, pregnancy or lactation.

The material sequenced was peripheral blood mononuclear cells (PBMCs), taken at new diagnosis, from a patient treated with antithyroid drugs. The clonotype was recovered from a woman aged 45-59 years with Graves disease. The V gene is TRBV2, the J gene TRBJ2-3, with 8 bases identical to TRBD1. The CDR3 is CASEVQGAADTQYF. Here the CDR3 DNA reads TGTGCCAGCGAGGTGCAGGGGGCGGCAGATACGCAGTATTTT.